This TCR beta chain was documented in a study of blood T cell repertoires in COVID-19 (dated by TCRdb to 2020 to 2022). Concerning the study at large: The collaborator samples originated in the United States, Italy and Spain and spanned the acute and convalescent phases of COVID-19. The material from the prospective study consisted of cDNA or gDNA derived from T cells, B-cell-depleted T cells, or PBMCs. Subjects who had been exposed to COVID-19, were actively infected with it, or had recovered from it provided the deeply sampled blood TCRbeta repertoires that made up the dataset. A freely available public database, intended as a resource for researchers studying the immune response to SARS-CoV-2, is where the repertoires were released. The samples were drawn from the first 160 participants of the ongoing ImmuneRACE study and from about 1,200 subjects provided by 6 global collaborators. A de-identified subject ID, COVID-19 status, age in years and sex were almost always included in the sample metadata. Where available, HLA class I and class II types were obtained from metadata supplied by the sample provider rather than from assay-based typing.

TCRbeta CDR3 regions were amplified from genomic DNA by means of the immunoSEQ Assay, a bias-controlled multiplex PCR. Per the original workflow: The number of nucleated cells in each sample was estimated from the amplification of reference gene primers within the assay. To quantify the absolute abundance of each unique TCRbeta CDR3 rearrangement, sequence reads were collapsed and filtered. For each sample, productive Simpson clonality was calculated as the square root of Simpson's diversity index across productive rearrangements. Entries here come from immuneACCESS through TCRdb and include only in-frame sequences with V and J called. Some clones fail to appear in such tables; in the studies checked, an unresolved V gene covers under half of the shortfall, and the cause of the remainder is unknown. Clonal size and the V and J genes are those of that table, whereas D and trimming came from the DNA. This sample has around 350,000 clones in its table, and about 87% of those were observed once. In total, the top ten clones hold about 2.9% of the sample.

Points the paper makes about the study in general: Clinical and demographic metadata were provided uncurated, with the amount varying by source and participant.

Each collaborating institution followed its own protocols to collect whole blood in K2EDTA tubes. Collaborator samples were shipped for TCRbeta analysis as frozen whole blood, isolated PBMCs, or DNA extracted from either sample type. In regard to this clone: This receptor's antigen is unknown. The record has no base qualities; no much larger clone is one base away.

From V the trimming removes 10 bases and from J it removes 3 bases, while the gene matches leave 12 bases of the junction unaccounted for. CDR1 MNHNS and CDR2 SASEGT are derived from the germline V gene. The CDR3 numbers 15 residues from cysteine through phenylalanine. Only the CDR3 region is kept as DNA, spanning 45 bases read in frame from base 1. The rearranged segments are TRBV6-1 and TRBJ2-3, and TRBD2 matches 8 of the central bases. Sequences were obtained from peripheral blood. The TCR comes from a human donor in a cohort sampled during active COVID-19. The CDR3 protein is CATQLEREITDTQYF. The DNA sequence is as follows: TGTGCCACCCAACTCGAGCGGGAGATTACAGATACGCAGTATTTT.